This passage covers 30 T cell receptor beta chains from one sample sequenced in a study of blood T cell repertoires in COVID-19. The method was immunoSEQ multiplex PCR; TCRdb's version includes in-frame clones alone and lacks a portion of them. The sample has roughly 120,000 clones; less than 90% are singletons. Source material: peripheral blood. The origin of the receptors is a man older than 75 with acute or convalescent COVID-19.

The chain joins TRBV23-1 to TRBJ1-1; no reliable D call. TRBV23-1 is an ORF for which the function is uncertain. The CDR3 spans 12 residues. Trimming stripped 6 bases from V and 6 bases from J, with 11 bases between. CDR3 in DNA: TGCGCCAGCAGCCAAGCTAAGCCTGAAGCTTTCTTT. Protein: CASSQAKPEAFF.

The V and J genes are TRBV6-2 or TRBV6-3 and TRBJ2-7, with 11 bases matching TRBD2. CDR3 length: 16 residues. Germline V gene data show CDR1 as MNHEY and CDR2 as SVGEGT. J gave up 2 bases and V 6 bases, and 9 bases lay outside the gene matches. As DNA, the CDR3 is TGTGCCAGCAGCCAGCCTTTAGCGGGGGGGGCCTACGAGCAGTACTTC. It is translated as CASSQPLAGGAYEQYF.

The CDR3 DNA follows: TGTGCCAGCAGCAAAGGCACTCCCGGCAATCAGCCCCAGCATTTT. Its protein product is CASSKGTPGNQPQHF. The rearrangement joins TRBV21-1 to TRBJ1-5. TRBV21-1 is noted as a pseudogene. The CDR3 loop spans 15 amino acids.

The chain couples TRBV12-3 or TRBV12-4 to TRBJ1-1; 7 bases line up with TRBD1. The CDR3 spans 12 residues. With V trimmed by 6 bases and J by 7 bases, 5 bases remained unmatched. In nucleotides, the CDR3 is TGTGCCAGCAGCACAGGGGCCCTTGAAGCTTTCTTT. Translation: CASSTGALEAFF.

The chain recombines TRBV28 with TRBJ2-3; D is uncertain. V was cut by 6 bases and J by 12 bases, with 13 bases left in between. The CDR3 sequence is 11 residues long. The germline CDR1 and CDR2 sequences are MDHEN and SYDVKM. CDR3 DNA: TGTGCCAGCAGCCGTTATGGGCCCCAGTATTTT. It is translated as CASSRYGPQYF. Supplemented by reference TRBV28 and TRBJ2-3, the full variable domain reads DVKVTQSSRYLVKRTGEKVFLECVQDMDHENMFWYRQDPGLGLRLIYFSYDVKMKEKGDIPEGYSVSREKKERFSLILESASTNQTSMYLCASSRYGPQYFGPGTRLTVL.

This CDR3 reads CSVGSGTVYQETQYF. DNA of the CDR3: TGCAGCGTGGGTTCCGGGACTGTGTACCAAGAGACCCAGTACTTC. The chain employs TRBV29-1 and TRBJ2-5, with D tentatively TRBD2 (6 bases). CDR1 and CDR2 (germline): SQVTM, ANQGSEA. The germline V and J ends were trimmed by 6 bases and 0 bases, with 17 bases remaining between them. The CDR3 contains 15 residues.

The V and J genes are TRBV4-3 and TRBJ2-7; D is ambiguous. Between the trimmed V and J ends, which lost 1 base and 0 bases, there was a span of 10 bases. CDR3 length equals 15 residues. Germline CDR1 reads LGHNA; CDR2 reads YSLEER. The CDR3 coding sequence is TGCGCCAGCAGCCAAGCTAACAGTGGCTCCTACGAGCAGTACTTC. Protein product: CASSQANSGSYEQYF.

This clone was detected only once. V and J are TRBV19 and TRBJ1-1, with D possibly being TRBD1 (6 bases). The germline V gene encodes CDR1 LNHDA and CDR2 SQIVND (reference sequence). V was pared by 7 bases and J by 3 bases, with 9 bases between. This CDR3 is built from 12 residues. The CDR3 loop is CASNRGYTEAFF. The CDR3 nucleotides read TGTGCCAGTAATAGGGGGTACACTGAAGCTTTCTTT.

CDR3 bases: TGTGCCACCAGTGATCCCGGGACTTCCGAGTCAGGTGAGCAGTTCTTC. Translation: CATSDPGTSESGEQFF. The chain carries TRBV24-1 and TRBJ2-1; the D gene is possibly TRBD2 (6 bases). Looked up from germline, CDR1 is KGHDR and CDR2 is SFDVKD. The CDR3 is made up of 16 amino acids. The ends were cut back, 3 bases at V and 9 bases at J, with 20 bases in the middle.

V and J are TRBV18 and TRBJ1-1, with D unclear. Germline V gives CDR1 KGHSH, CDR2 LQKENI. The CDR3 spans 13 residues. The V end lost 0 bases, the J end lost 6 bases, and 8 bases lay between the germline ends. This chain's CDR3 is CASSPPVGAEAFF. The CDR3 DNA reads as TGTGCCAGCTCACCACCGGTCGGGGCTGAAGCTTTCTTT.

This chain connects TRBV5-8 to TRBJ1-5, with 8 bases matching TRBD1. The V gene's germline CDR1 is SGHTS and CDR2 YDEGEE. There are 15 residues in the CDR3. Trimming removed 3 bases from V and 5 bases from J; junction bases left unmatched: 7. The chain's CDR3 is CASSSGQGYYQPQHF. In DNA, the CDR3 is TGTGCCAGCAGCTCCGGACAGGGCTATTATCAGCCCCAGCATTTT.

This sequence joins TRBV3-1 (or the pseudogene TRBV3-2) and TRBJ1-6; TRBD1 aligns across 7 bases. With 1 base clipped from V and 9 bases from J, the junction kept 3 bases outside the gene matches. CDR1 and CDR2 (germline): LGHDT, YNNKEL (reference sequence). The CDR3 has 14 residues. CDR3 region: CASSQATGPSPLHF. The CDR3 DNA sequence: TGTGCCAGCAGCCAAGCGACAGGGCCTTCACCCCTCCACTTT.

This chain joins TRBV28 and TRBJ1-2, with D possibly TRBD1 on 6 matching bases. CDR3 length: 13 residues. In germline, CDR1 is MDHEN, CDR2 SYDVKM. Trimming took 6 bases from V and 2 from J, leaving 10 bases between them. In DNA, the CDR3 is TGTGCCAGCAGCTCCGACAGGAACTATGGCTACACCTTC. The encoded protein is CASSSDRNYGYTF.

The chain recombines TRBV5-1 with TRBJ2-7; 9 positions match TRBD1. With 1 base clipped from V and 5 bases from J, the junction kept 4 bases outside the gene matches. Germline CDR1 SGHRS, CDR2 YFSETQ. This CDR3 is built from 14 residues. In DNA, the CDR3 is TGCGCCAGCAGCTTGCCCGGGACAGGGAACGAGCAGTACTTC. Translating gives CASSLPGTGNEQYF. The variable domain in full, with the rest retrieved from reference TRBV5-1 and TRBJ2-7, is KAGVTQTPRYLIKTRGQQVTLSCSPISGHRSVSWYQQTPGQGLQFLFEYFSETQRNKGNFPGRFSGRQFSNSRSEMNVSTLELGDSALYLCASSLPGTGNEQYFGPGTRLTVT.

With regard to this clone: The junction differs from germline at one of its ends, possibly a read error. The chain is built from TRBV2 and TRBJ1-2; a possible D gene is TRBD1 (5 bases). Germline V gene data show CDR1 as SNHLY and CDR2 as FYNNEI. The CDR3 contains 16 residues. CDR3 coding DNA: TGTGCCAGCAGGGAAGAGCAGGTTGGAGGGGTCTATGGCTACACCTTC. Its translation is CASREEQVGGVYGYTF.

CDR3 in DNA: TGTGCCTGGGGTTTTGGAGGCTACGAGCAGTACTTC. Residues: CAWGFGGYEQYF. The rearrangement links TRBV30 to TRBJ2-7, with a possible D match to TRBD2 (5 bases). V was cut by 5 bases and J by 3 bases, with 11 bases left in between. Germline assignment: CDR1 GTSNPN and CDR2 SVGIG (reference sequence). The CDR3 contains 12 residues. The full variable domain, in which reference TRBV30 and TRBJ2-7 provide the parts outside the CDR3, is SQTIHQWPATLVQPVGSPLSLECTVEGTSNPNLYWYRQAAGRGLQLLFYSVGIGQISSEVPQNLSASRPQDRQFILSSKKLLLSDSGFYLCAWGFGGYEQYFGPGTRLTVT.

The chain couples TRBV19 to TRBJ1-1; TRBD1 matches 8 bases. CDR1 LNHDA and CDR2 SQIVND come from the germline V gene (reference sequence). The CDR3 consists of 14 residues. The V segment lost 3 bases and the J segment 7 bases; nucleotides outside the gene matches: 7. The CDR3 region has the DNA TGTGCCAGTAGTATTCAGGGGGCGCTGGGTGAAGCTTTCTTT. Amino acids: CASSIQGALGEAFF.

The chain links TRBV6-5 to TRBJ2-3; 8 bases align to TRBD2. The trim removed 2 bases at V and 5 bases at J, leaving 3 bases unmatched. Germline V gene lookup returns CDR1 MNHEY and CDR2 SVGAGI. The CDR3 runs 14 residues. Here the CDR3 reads CASSYSGGGDTQYF. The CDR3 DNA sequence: TGTGCCAGCAGTTACAGCGGGGGTGGAGATACGCAGTATTTT.

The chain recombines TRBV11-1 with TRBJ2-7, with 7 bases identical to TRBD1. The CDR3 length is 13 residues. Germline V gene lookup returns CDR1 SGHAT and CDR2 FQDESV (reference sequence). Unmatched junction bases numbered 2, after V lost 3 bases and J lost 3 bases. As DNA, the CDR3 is TGTGCCAGCAGCTTGGACAGGATCTACGAGCAGTACTTC. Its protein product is CASSLDRIYEQYF.

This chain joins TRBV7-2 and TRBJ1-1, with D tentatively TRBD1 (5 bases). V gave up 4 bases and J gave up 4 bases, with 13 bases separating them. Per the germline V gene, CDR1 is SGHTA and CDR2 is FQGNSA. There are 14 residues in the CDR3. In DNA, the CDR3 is TGTGCCAGCAGCTCAGGGATGCCGAGCACTGAAGCTTTCTTT. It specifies CASSSGMPSTEAFF.

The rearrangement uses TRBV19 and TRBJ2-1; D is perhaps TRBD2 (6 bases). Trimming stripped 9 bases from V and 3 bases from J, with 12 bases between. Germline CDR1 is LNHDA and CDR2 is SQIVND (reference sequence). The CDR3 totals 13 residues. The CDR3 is CASRSGNYNEQFF. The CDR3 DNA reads TGTGCCAGCCGTAGCGGCAACTACAATGAGCAGTTCTTC.

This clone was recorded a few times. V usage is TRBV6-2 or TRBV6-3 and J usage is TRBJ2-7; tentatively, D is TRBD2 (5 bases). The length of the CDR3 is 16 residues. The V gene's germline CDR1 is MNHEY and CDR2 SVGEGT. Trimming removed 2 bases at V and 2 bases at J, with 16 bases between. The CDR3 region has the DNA TGTGCCAGCAGTTACGGGTCGCGAGGGAGCCCCTACGAGCAGTACTTC. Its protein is CASSYGSRGSPYEQYF.

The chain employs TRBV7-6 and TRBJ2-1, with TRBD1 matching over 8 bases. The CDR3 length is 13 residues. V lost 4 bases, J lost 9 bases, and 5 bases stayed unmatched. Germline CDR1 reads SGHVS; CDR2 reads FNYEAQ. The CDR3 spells CASSSDRGFEQFF. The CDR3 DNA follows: TGTGCCAGCAGCTCCGACAGGGGTTTTGAGCAGTTCTTC.

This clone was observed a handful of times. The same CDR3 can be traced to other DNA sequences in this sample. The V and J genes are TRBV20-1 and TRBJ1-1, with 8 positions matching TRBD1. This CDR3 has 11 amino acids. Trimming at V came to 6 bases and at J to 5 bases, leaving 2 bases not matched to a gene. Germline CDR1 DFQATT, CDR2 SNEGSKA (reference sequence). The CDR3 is CSATGGTEAFF. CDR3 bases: TGCAGTGCAACAGGGGGAACTGAAGCTTTCTTT.

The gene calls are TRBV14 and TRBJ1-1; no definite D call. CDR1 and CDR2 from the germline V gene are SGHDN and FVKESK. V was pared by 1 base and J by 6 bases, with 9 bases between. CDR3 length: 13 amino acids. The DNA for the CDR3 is TGTGCCAGCAGCCAAGGCCAGATCGCTGAAGCTTTCTTT. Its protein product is CASSQGQIAEAFF.

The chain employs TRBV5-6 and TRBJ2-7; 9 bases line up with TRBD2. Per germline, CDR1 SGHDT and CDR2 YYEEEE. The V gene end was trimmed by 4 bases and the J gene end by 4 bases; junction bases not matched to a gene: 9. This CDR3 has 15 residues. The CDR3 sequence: CASSAQTSGLYEQYF. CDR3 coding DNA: TGTGCCAGCAGCGCACAGACTAGCGGATTATACGAGCAGTACTTC.

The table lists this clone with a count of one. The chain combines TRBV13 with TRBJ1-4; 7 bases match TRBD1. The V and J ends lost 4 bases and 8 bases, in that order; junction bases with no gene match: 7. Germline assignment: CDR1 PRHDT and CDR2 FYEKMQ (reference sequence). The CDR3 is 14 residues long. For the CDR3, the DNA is TGTGCCAGCAGCTATCGACAGGGTGGGGAAAAACTGTTTTTT. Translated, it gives CASSYRQGGEKLFF. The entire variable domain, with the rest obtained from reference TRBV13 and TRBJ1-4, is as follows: AAGVIQSPRHLIKEKRETATLKCYPIPRHDTVYWYQQGPGQDPQFLISFYEKMQSDKGSIPDRFSAQQFSDYHSELNMSSLELGDSALYFCASSYRQGGEKLFFGSGTQLSVL.

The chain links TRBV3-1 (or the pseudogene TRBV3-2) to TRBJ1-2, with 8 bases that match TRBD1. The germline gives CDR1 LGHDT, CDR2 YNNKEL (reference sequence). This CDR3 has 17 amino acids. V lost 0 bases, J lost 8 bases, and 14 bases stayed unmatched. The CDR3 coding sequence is TGTGCCAGCAGCCAAGATCTCGGGCAGGGGGCTTTGGGAGGCTACACCTTC. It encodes CASSQDLGQGALGGYTF.

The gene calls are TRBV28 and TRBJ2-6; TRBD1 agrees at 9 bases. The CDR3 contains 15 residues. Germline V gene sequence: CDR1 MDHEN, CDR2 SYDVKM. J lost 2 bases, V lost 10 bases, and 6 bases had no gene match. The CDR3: CAIATGGPGANVLTF. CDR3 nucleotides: TGTGCCATTGCGACAGGGGGGCCTGGGGCCAACGTCCTGACTTTC.

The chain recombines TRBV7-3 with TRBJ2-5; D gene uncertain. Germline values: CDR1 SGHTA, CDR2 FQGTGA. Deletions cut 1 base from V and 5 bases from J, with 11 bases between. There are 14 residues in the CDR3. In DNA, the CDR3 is TGTGCCAGCAGCTTAAGAAGGTCCGGGGAGACCCAGTACTTC. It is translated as CASSLRRSGETQYF.